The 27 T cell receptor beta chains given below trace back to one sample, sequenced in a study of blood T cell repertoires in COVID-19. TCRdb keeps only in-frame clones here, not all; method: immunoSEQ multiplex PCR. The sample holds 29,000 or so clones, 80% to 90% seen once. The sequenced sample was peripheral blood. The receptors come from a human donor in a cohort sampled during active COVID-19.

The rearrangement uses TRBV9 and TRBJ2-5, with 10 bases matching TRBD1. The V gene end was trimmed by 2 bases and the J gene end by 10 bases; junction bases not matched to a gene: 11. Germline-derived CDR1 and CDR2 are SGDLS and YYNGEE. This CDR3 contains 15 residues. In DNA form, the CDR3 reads TGTGCCAGCAGCGTGGACAGGGGGACTCCGGATGACCAGTACTTC. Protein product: CASSVDRGTPDDQYF.

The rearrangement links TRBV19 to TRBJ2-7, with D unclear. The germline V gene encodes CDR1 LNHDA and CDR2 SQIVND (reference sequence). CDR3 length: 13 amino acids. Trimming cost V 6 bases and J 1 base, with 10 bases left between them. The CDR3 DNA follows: TGTGCCAGTAGCAATACACATTCCTACGAGCAGTACTTC. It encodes CASSNTHSYEQYF.

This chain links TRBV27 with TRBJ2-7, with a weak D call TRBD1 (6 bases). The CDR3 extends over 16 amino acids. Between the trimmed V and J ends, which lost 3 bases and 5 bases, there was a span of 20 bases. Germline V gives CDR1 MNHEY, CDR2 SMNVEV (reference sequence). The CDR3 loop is CASSLSPGAGSDEQYF. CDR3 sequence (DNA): TGTGCCAGCAGTTTGAGCCCAGGGGCCGGCTCGGACGAGCAGTACTTC.

The CDR3 region has the DNA TGTGCCAGCAGTTTAGAACAGGGTAGCACAGATACGCAGTATTTT. This translates into CASSLEQGSTDTQYF. The chain is built from TRBV28 and TRBJ2-3; possible D gene TRBD1, 6 bases. V was pared by 2 bases and J by 0 bases, with 9 bases between. CDR1 MDHEN and CDR2 SYDVKM come from the germline V gene. The CDR3 runs 15 residues.

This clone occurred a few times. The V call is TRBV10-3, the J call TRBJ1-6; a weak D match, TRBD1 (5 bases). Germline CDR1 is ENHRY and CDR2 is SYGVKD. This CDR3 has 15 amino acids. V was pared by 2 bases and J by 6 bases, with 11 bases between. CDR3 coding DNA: TGTGCCATCAGTGAGGGACGGCAGGGTAATTCACCCCTCCACTTT. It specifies CAISEGRQGNSPLHF.

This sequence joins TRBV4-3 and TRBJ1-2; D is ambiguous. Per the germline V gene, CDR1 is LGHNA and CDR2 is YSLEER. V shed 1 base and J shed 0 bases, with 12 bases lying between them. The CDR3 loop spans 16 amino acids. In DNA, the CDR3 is TGCGCCAGCAGCCAAGTACCGGGAGCTACTAACTATGGCTACACCTTC. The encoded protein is CASSQVPGATNYGYTF.

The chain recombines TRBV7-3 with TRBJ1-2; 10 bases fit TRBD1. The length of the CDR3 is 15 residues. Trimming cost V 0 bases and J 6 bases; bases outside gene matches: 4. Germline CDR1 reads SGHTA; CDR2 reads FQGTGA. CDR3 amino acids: CASSLTGTGVHGYTF. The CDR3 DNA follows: TGTGCCAGCAGCTTAACCGGGACAGGGGTTCATGGCTACACCTTC. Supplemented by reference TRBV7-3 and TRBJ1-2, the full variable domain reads GAGVSQTPSNKVTEKGKYVELRCDPISGHTALYWYRQSLGQGPEFLIYFQGTGAADDSGLPNDRFFAVRPEGSVSTLKIQRTERGDSAVYLCASSLTGTGVHGYTFGSGTRLTVV.

The CDR3 DNA follows: TGTGCCAGCAGCTTTGGGCCTGGTGGCACTGAAGCTTTCTTT. Amino acid sequence: CASSFGPGGTEAFF. The chain is built from TRBV7-2 and TRBJ1-1; no clear D gene. The CDR3 contains 14 residues. Germline V gene data show CDR1 as SGHTA and CDR2 as FQGNSA. V was shortened by 3 bases and J by 4 bases, with 12 bases between the two germline ends. Complete variable domain (other parts from reference TRBV7-2 and TRBJ1-1): GAGVSQSPSNKVTEKGKDVELRCDPISGHTALYWYRQSLGQGLEFLIYFQGNSAPDKSGLPSDRFSAERTGGSVSTLTIQRTQQEDSAVYLCASSFGPGGTEAFFGQGTRLTVV.

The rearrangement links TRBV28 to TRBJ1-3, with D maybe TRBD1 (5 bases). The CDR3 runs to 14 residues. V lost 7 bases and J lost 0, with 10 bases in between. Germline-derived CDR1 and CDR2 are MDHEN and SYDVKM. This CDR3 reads CASIGHLSGNTIYF. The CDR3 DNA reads TGTGCCAGCATTGGACATCTCTCTGGAAACACCATATATTTT.

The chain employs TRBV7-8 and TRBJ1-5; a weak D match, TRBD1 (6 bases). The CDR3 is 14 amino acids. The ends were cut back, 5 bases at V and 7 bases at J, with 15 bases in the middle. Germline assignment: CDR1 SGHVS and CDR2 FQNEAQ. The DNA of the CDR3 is TGTGCCAGCAGCCACGGGGGGCCGGGGCAGCCCCAGCATTTT. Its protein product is CASSHGGPGQPQHF.

The CDR3 DNA reads as TGTGCCTGGAGTGTACCGGACAGCCGCAATCAGCCCCAGCATTTT. Translated: CAWSVPDSRNQPQHF. V is TRBV30 and J is TRBJ1-5, with D perhaps matching TRBD1 (6 bases). Trimming took 0 bases from V and 2 from J, leaving 11 bases between them. This CDR3 has 15 amino acids. The germline CDR1 and CDR2 sequences are GTSNPN and SVGIG (reference sequence).

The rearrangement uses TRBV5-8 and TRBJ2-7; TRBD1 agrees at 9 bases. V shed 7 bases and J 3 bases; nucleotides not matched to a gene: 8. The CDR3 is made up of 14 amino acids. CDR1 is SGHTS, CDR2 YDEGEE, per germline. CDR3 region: CASRDRVRSYEQYF. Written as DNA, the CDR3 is TGTGCCAGCCGGGACAGGGTCCGGAGCTACGAGCAGTACTTC.

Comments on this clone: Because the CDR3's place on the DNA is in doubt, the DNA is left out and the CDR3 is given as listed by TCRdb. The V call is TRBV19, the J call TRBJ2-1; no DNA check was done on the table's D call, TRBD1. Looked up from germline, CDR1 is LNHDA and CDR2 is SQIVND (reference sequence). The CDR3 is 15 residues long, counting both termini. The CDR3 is CASTSDRLTYNEQFF.

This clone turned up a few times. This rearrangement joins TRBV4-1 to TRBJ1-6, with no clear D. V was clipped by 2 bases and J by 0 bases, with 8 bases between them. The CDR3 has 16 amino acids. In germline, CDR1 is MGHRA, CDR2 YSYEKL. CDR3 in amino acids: CASSQHSSSYNSPLHF. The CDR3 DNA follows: TGCGCCAGCAGCCAACACAGCAGCTCCTATAATTCACCCCTCCACTTT.

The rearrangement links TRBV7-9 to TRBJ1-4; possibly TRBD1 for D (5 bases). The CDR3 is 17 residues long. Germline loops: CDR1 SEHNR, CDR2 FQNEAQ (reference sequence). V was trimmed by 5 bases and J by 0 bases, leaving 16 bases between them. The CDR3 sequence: CASSPGGGSATNEKLFF. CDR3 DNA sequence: TGTGCCAGCAGCCCCGGGGGGGGAAGTGCAACTAATGAAAAACTGTTTTTT.

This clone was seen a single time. This CDR3 is CASSWHRGRATGELFF. The CDR3 DNA is TGTGCCAGCAGCTGGCACAGGGGGCGTGCCACCGGGGAGCTGTTTTTT. This chain links TRBV9 with TRBJ2-2; 9 bases are a match to TRBD1. Unmatched junction bases numbered 8, after V lost 4 bases and J lost 4 bases. Germline V gives CDR1 SGDLS, CDR2 YYNGEE. The CDR3 totals 16 residues.

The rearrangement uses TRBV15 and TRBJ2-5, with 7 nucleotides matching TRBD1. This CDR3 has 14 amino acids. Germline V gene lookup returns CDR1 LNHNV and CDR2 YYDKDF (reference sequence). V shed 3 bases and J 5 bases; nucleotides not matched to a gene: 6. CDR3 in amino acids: CATSRKGAGETQYF. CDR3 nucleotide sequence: TGTGCCACCAGCAGGAAGGGGGCTGGGGAGACCCAGTACTTC.

CDR3 in amino acids: CASSHSRGGGNQPQHF. The DNA of the CDR3 is TGTGCCAGCAGCCATTCACGAGGGGGGGGCAATCAGCCCCAGCATTTT. The rearrangement uses TRBV6-2 or TRBV6-3 and TRBJ1-5; D may be TRBD1 (6 bases). Germline V gene lookup returns CDR1 MNHEY and CDR2 SVGEGT. The CDR3 is 16 amino acids. The germline V and J ends were trimmed by 6 bases and 2 bases, with 17 bases remaining between them.

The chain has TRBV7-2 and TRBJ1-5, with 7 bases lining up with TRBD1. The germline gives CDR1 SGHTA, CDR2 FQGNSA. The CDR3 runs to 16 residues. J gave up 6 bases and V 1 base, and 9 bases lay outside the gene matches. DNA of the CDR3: TGTGCCAGCAGCTTAGTAGGGGCAGGGGGTGTTCAGCCCCAGCATTTT. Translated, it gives CASSLVGAGGVQPQHF.

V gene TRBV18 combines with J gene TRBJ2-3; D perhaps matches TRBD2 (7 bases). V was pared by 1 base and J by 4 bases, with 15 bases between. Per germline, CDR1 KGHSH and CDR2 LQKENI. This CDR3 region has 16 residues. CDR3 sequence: CASSPLIAGAADTQYF. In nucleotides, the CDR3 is TGTGCCAGCTCACCACTCATCGCGGGGGCCGCAGATACGCAGTATTTT.

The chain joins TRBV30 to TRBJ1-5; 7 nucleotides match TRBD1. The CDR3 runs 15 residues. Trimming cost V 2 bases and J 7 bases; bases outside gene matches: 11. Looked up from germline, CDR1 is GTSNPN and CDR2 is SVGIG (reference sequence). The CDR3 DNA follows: TGTGCCTGGAGTTTCGGGCAGGGGGTTGGACAGCCCCAGCATTTT. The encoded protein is CAWSFGQGVGQPQHF.

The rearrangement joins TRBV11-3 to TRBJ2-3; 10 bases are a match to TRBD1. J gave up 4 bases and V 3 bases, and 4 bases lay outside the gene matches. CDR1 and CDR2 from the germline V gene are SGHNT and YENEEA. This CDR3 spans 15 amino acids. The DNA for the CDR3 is TGTGCCAGCAGCTTGGGACAGGGGTTCGCAGATACGCAGTATTTT. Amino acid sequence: CASSLGQGFADTQYF. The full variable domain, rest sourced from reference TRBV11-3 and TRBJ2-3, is EAGVVQSPRYKIIEKKQPVAFWCNPISGHNTLYWYLQNLGQGPELLIRYENEEAVDDSQLPKDRFSAERLKGVDSTLKIQPAELGDSAVYLCASSLGQGFADTQYFGPGTRLTVL.

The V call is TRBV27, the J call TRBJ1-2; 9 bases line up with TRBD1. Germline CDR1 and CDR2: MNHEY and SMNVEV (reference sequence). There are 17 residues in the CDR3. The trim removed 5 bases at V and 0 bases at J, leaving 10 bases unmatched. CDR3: CASSPRQGVISNYGYTF. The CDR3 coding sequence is TGTGCCAGCAGTCCCCGACAGGGGGTCATATCTAACTATGGCTACACCTTC.

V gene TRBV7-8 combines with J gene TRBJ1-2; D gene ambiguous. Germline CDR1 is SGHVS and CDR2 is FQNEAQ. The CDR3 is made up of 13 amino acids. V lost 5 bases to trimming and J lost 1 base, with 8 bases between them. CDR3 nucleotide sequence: TGTGCCAGCAGCCCCGGGATTAACTATGGCTACACCTTC. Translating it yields CASSPGINYGYTF.

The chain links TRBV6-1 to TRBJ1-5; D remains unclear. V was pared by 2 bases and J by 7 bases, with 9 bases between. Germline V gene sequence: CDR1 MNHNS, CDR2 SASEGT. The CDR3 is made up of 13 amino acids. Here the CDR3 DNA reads TGTGCCAGCAGTGAATCGCTAGGCCAGCCCCAGCATTTT. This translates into CASSESLGQPQHF.

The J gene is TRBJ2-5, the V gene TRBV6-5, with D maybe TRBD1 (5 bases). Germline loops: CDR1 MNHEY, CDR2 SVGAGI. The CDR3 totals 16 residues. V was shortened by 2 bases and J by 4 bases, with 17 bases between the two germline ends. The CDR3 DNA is TGTGCCAGCAGTTACGAAATTAGGGGTCGGGCAGAGACCCAGTACTTC. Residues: CASSYEIRGRAETQYF.

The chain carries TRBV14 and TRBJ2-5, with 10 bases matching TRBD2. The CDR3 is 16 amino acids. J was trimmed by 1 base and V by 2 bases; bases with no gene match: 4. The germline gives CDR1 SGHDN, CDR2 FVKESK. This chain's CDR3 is CASSQLAGGSQETQYF. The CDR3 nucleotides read TGTGCCAGCAGCCAATTAGCGGGGGGCTCCCAAGAGACCCAGTACTTC.